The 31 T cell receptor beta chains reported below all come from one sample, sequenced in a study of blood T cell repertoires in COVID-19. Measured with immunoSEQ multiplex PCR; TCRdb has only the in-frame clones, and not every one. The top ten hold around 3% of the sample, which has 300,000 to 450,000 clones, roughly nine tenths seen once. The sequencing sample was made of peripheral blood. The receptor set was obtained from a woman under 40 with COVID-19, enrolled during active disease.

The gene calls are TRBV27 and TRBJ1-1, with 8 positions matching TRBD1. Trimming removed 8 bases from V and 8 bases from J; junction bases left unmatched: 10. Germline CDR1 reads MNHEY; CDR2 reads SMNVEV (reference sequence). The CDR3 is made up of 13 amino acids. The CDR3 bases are TGTGCCAGCGGACTAAGGACAGGGCTAGAAGCTTTCTTT. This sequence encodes CASGLRTGLEAFF.

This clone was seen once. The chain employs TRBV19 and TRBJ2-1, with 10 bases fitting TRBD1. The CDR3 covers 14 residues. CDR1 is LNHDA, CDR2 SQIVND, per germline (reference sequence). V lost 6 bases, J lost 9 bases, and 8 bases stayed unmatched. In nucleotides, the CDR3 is TGTGCCAGTAGCTGGACAGGGGGTTATTTTGAGCAGTTCTTC. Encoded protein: CASSWTGGYFEQFF.

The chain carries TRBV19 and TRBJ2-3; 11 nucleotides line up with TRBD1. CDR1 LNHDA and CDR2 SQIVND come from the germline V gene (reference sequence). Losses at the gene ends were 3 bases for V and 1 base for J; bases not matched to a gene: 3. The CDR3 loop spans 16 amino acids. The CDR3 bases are TGTGCCAGTAGTATGGGGACAGGGGGTGGCACAGATACGCAGTATTTT. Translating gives CASSMGTGGGTDTQYF.

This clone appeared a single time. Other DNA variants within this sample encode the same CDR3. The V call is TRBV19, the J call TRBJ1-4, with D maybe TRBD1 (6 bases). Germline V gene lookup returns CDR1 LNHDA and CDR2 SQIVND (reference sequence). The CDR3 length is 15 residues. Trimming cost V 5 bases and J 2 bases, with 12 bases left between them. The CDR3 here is CASSEETGTNEKLFF. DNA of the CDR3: TGTGCCAGTAGTGAGGAGACAGGCACTAATGAAAAACTGTTTTTT.

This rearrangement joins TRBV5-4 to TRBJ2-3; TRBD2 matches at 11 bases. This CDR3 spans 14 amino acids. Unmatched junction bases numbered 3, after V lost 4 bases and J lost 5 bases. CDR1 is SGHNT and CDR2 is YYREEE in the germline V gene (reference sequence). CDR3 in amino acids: CASSTTSGRDTQYF. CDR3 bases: TGTGCCAGCAGCACAACTAGCGGGAGAGATACGCAGTATTTT.

The CDR3 DNA is TGTGCCAGCAGCTTGGTGGGCTCATCTCGCGAGCAGTACTTC. Its translation is CASSLVGSSREQYF. The chain combines TRBV5-6 with TRBJ2-7, with unresolved D. Deletions cut 0 bases from V and 6 bases from J, with 13 bases between. The CDR3 loop spans 14 amino acids. Germline-derived CDR1 and CDR2 are SGHDT and YYEEEE.

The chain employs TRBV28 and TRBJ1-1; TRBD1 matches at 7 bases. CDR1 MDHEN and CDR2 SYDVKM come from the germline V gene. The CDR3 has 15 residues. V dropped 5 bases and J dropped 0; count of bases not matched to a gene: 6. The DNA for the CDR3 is TGTGCCAGCAGTATGAGGGGGACAGTGAACACTGAAGCTTTCTTT. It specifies CASSMRGTVNTEAFF. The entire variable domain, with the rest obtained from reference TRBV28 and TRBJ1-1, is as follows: DVKVTQSSRYLVKRTGEKVFLECVQDMDHENMFWYRQDPGLGLRLIYFSYDVKMKEKGDIPEGYSVSREKKERFSLILESASTNQTSMYLCASSMRGTVNTEAFFGQGTRLTVV.

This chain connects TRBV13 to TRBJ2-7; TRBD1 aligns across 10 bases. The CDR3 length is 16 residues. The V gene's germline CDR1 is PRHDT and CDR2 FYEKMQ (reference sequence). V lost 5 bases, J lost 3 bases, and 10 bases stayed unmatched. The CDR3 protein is CASSHTTGTGVYEQYF. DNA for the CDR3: TGTGCCAGCAGCCATACTACCGGGACAGGGGTCTACGAGCAGTACTTC.

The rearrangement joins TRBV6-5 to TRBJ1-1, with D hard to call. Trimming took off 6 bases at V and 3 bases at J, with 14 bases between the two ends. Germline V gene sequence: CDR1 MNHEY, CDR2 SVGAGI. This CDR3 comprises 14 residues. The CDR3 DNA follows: TGTGCCAGCAGACCCCCGGGGAGAGACACTGAAGCTTTCTTT. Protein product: CASRPPGRDTEAFF.

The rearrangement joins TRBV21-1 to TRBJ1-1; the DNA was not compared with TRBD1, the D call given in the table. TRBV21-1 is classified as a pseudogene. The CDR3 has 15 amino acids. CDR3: CASSKVADRGTEAFF. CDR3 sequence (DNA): TGTGCCAGCAGCAAAGTTGCCGACAGGGGGACTGAAGCTTTCTTT.

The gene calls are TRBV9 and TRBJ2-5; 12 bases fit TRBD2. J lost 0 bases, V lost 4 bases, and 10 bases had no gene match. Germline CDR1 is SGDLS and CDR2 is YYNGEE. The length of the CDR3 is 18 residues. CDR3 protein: CASSRRGLAGGYQETQYF. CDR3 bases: TGTGCCAGCAGCAGAAGGGGGCTAGCGGGAGGGTACCAAGAGACCCAGTACTTC.

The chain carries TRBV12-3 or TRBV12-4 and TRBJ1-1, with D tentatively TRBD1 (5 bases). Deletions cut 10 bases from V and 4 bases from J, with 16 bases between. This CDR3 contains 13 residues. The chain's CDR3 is CATRSRVGTEAFF. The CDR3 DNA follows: TGTGCCACCAGAAGCAGGGTAGGCACTGAAGCTTTCTTT.

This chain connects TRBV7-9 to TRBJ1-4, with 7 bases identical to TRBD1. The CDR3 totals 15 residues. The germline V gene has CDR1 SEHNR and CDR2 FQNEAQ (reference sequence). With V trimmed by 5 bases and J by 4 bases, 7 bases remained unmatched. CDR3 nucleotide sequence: TGTGCCAGCAGCCCCACTGGACAGGTTAATGAAAAACTGTTTTTT. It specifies CASSPTGQVNEKLFF.

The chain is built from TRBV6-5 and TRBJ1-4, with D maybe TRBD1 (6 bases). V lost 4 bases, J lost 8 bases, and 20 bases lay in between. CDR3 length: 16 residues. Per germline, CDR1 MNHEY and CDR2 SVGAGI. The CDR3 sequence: CASSSGFDRGSEKLFF. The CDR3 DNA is TGTGCCAGCAGTTCGGGCTTTGATAGGGGGAGCGAAAAACTGTTTTTT.

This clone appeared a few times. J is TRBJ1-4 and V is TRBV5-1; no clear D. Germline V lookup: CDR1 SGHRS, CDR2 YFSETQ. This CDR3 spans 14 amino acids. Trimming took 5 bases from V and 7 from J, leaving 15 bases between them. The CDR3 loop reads CASRVAGFGEKLFF. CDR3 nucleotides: TGCGCCAGCAGGGTGGCGGGCTTCGGTGAAAAACTGTTTTTT.

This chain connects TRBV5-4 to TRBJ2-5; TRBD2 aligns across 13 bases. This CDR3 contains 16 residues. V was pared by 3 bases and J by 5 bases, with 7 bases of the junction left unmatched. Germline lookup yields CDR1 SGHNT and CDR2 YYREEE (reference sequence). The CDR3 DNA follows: TGTGCCAGCAGCTCCTACGTACTAGCGGGGGGGGAGACCCAGTACTTC. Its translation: CASSSYVLAGGETQYF.

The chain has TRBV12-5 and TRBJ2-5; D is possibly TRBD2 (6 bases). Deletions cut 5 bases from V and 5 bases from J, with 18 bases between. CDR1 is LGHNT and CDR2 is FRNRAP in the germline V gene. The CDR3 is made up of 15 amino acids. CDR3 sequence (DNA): TGTGCTAGTGGTCCCGAGAGCGGGTTCGTGGAGACCCAGTACTTC. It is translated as CASGPESGFVETQYF.

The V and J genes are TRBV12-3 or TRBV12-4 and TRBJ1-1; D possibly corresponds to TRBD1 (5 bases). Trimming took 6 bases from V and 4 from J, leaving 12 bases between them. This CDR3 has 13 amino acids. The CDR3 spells CASSVDSFTEAFF. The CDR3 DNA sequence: TGTGCCAGCAGCGTCGACAGTTTCACTGAAGCTTTCTTT.

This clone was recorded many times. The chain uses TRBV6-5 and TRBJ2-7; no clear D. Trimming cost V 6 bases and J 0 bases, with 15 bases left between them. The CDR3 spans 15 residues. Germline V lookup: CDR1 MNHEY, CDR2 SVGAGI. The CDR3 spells CASSPAIDTSYEQYV. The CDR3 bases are TGTGCCAGCAGCCCCGCCATTGACACCTCCTACGAGCAGTACGTC.

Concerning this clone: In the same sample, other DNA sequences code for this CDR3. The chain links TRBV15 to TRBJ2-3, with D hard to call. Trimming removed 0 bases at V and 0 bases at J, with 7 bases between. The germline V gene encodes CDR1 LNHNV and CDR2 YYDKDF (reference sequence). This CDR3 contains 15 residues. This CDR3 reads CATSRDRGSTDTQYF. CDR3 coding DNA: TGTGCCACCAGCAGAGACCGTGGCAGCACAGATACGCAGTATTTT.

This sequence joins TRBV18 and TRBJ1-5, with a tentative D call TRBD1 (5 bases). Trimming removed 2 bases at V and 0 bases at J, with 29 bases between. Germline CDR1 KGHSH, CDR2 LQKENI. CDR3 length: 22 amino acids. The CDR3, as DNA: TGTGCCAGCTCACCAAGCGTCGGCGAAGAATTGCAGGGCCCCTATAGCAATCAGCCCCAGCATTTT. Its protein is CASSPSVGEELQGPYSNQPQHF.

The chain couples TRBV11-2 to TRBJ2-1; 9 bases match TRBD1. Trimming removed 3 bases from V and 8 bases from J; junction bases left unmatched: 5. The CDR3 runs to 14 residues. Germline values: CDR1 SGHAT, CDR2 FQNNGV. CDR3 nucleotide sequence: TGTGCCAGCAGCTTGGGGACAGGGTTTTATGAGCAGTTCTTC. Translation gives CASSLGTGFYEQFF.

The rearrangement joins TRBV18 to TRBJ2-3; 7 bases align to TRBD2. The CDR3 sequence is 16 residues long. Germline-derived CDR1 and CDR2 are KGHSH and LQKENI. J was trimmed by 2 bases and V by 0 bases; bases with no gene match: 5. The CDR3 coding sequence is TGTGCCAGCTCACCACCCTCCGCGGGGGACACAGATACGCAGTATTTT. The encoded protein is CASSPPSAGDTDTQYF.

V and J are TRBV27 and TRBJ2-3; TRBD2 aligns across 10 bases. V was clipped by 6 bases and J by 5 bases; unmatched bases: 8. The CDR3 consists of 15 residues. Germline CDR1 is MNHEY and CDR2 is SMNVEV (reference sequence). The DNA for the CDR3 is TGTGCCAGCAGCCTTAGCGGGAGGATTGGAGATACGCAGTATTTT. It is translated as CASSLSGRIGDTQYF.

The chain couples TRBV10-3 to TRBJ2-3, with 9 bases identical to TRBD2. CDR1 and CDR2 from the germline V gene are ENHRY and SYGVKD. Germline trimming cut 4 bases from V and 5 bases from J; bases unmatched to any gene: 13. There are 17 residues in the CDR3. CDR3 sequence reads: CAISGNRAGGGGDTQYF. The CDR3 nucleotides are TGTGCCATCAGTGGGAACAGAGCGGGGGGCGGAGGAGATACGCAGTATTTT.

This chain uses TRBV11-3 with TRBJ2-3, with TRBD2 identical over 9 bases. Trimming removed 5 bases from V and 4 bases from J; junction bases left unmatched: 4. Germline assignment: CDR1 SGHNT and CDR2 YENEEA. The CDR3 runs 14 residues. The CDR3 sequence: CASSGWTSADTQYF. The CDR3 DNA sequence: TGTGCCAGCAGCGGATGGACTAGCGCAGATACGCAGTATTTT.

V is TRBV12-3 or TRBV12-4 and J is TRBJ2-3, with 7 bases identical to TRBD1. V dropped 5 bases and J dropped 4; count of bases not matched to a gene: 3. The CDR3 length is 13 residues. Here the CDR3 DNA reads TGTGCCAGCAGTGACAGGGTAGCAGATACGCAGTATTTT. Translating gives CASSDRVADTQYF.

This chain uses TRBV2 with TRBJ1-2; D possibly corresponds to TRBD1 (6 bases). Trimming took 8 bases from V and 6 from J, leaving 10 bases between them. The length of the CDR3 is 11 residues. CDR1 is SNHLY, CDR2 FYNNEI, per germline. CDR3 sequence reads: CASWGRDGYTF. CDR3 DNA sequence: TGTGCCAGCTGGGGGCGCGATGGCTACACCTTC.

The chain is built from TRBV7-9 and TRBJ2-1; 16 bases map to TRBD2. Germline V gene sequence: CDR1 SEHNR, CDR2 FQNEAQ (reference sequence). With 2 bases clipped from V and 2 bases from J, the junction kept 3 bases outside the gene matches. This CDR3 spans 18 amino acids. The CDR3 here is CASSLRGLAGGPYNEQFF. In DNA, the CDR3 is TGTGCCAGCAGCTTAAGGGGACTAGCGGGGGGGCCCTACAATGAGCAGTTCTTC.

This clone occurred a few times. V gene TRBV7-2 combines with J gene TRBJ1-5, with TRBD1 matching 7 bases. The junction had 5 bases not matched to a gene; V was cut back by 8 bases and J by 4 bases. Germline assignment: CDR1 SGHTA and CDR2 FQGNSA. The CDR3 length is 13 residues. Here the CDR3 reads CASEDRPNQPQHF. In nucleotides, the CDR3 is TGTGCCAGCGAGGACAGGCCAAATCAGCCCCAGCATTTT.

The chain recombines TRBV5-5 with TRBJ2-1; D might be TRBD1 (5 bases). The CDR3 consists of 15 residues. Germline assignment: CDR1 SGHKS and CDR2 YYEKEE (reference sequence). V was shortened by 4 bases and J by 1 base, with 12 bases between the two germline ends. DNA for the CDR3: TGTGCCAGCAGCCCCAGGCAGGGTTCCTACAATGAGCAGTTCTTC. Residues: CASSPRQGSYNEQFF.